This T cell receptor (beta chain) is from a study of T cells after posttransplantation cyclophosphamide. The study's findings and limits: Recipient CMV seropositivity and CMV reactivation strongly tracked TRB clonality. Tissue-infiltrating T cells from skin or gut overlapped little with blood T cells.

CDR3 length: 13 residues. The V and J ends lost 2 bases and 7 bases, in that order; junction bases with no gene match: 1. Per germline, CDR1 MNHEY and CDR2 SMNVEV (reference sequence). The protocol was immunoSEQ multiplex PCR, while the TCRdb copy is restricted to in-frame clones and leaves out a portion. The sample has 25,000 to 30,000 clones; 86% are singletons. Comments on this clone: Its matching antigen is unknown.

Material for sequencing was PBMCs. The clonotype originates from a man aged 45-65 years. V is TRBV27 and J is TRBJ2-1; 8 bases line up with TRBD1. Here the CDR3 DNA reads TGTGCCAGCAGTTTAGACAGGGGTAATGAGCAGTTCTTC. It translates to CASSLDRGNEQFF.